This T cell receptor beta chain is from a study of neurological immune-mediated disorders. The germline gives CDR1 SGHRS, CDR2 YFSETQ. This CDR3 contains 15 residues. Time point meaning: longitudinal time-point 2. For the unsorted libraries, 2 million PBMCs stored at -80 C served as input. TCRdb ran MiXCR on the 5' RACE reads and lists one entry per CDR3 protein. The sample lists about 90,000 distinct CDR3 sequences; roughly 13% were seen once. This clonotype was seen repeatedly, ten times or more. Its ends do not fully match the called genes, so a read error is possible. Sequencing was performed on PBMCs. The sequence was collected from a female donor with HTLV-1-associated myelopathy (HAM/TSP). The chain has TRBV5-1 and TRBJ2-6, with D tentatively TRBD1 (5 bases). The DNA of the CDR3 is TGCGCCAGCAGCTTGATTGGCTCTGGGGCCAACGTCATGACTTTC. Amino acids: CASSLIGSGANVMTF.